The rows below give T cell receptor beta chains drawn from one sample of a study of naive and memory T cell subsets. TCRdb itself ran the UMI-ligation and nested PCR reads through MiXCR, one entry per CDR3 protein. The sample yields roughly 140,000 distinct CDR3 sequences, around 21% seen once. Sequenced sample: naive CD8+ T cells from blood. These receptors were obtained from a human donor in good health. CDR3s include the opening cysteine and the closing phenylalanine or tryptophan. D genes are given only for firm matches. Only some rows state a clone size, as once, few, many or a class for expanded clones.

cdr3_nt: TGTGCCAGCATCCTTCTAGCGAGTAGGTCAGATACGCAGTATTTT; cdr3_aa: CASILLASRSDTQYF; cdr3_length: 15; j_call: TRBJ2-3; clone_size: few; d_call: .; v_call: TRBV12-3/TRBV12-4
cdr3_nt: TGTGCCAGCAGCTTGGGGACATCTAGCACAGATACGCAGTATTTT; cdr3_aa: CASSLGTSSTDTQYF; cdr3_length: 15; j_call: TRBJ2-3; clone_size: .; d_call: .; v_call: TRBV11-2
cdr3_nt: TGTGCCAGCAGTTTAGGGACTAGCGGGAGGACAAACACCGGGGAGCTGTTTTTT; cdr3_aa: CASSLGTSGRTNTGELFF; cdr3_length: 18; j_call: TRBJ2-2; clone_size: .; d_call: TRBD2; v_call: TRBV12-3/TRBV12-4
cdr3_nt: TGTGCCAGCAGCTTATCAGCGGGAGCTAGCGATGAGCAGTTCTTC; cdr3_aa: CASSLSAGASDEQFF; cdr3_length: 15; j_call: TRBJ2-1; clone_size: .; d_call: TRBD2; v_call: TRBV7-7
cdr3_nt: TGTGCTAGTATCCCCGCGGGGTCGAGGACCTACGAGCAGTACTTC; cdr3_aa: CASIPAGSRTYEQYF; cdr3_length: 15; j_call: TRBJ2-7; clone_size: once; d_call: .; v_call: TRBV12-5
cdr3_nt: TGTGCCAGCACCGCAGGGGGCGCATTCGGTGGCTACACCTTC; cdr3_aa: CASTAGGAFGGYTF; cdr3_length: 14; j_call: TRBJ1-2; clone_size: few; d_call: TRBD1; v_call: TRBV6-5
cdr3_nt: TGTGCCAGCAGCTCCAGGGGTTGGACCGGGGAGCTGTTTTTT; cdr3_aa: CASSSRGWTGELFF; cdr3_length: 14; j_call: TRBJ2-2; clone_size: .; d_call: .; v_call: TRBV13
cdr3_nt: TGTGCCAGCAGCGACGGCGCCTATGGCTACACCTTC; cdr3_aa: CASSDGAYGYTF; cdr3_length: 12; j_call: TRBJ1-2; clone_size: .; d_call: .; v_call: TRBV6-5
cdr3_nt: TGTGCCAGCAGCCTAGAGGGGGATCAAGATACGCAGTATTTT; cdr3_aa: CASSLEGDQDTQYF; cdr3_length: 14; j_call: TRBJ2-3; clone_size: few; d_call: .; v_call: TRBV3-1
cdr3_nt: TGTGCCAGCAGAAAGATGCGTATCACAGATACGCAGTATTTT; cdr3_aa: CASRKMRITDTQYF; cdr3_length: 14; j_call: TRBJ2-3; clone_size: .; d_call: .; v_call: TRBV7-9
cdr3_nt: TGTGCCAGCAGCCCCCTCGGTAGCGGGAGGTCTTCCTACGAGCAGTACTTC; cdr3_aa: CASSPLGSGRSSYEQYF; cdr3_length: 17; j_call: TRBJ2-7; clone_size: .; d_call: TRBD2; v_call: TRBV5-4
cdr3_nt: TGTGCCAGCAGTTTTCCGACAGCGCCTTTACCCTACGAGCAGTACTTC; cdr3_aa: CASSFPTAPLPYEQYF; cdr3_length: 16; j_call: TRBJ2-7; clone_size: .; d_call: .; v_call: TRBV28
cdr3_nt: TGCAGTGCTAGAGATCAGAATACACGGGGGGACACCGGGGAGCTGTTTTTT; cdr3_aa: CSARDQNTRGDTGELFF; cdr3_length: 17; j_call: TRBJ2-2; clone_size: .; d_call: TRBD2; v_call: TRBV20-1
cdr3_nt: TGTGCCATCAGTGAGACCGGACAGGAAAATAATTCACCCCTCCACTTT; cdr3_aa: CAISETGQENNSPLHF; cdr3_length: 16; j_call: TRBJ1-6; clone_size: many; d_call: TRBD1; v_call: TRBV10-3
cdr3_nt: TGTGCCAGCACCACCCCGGGTACTGATGAAAAACTGTTTTTT; cdr3_aa: CASTTPGTDEKLFF; cdr3_length: 14; j_call: TRBJ1-4; clone_size: .; d_call: .; v_call: TRBV7-9
cdr3_nt: TGCAGCGTTGGATCTGGGATCGGCGACGAGCAGTACTTC; cdr3_aa: CSVGSGIGDEQYF; cdr3_length: 13; j_call: TRBJ2-7; clone_size: many; d_call: .; v_call: TRBV29-1
cdr3_nt: TGTGCCAGCAGCCCGCAGTTGCGGGGAGAGACCCAGTACTTC; cdr3_aa: CASSPQLRGETQYF; cdr3_length: 14; j_call: TRBJ2-5; clone_size: .; d_call: .; v_call: TRBV9
cdr3_nt: TGTGCCAGTTCTTGGGCCGAACAGGGGTACGAGCAGTACTTC; cdr3_aa: CASSWAEQGYEQYF; cdr3_length: 14; j_call: TRBJ2-7; clone_size: .; d_call: TRBD1; v_call: TRBV19
cdr3_nt: TGCGCCAGCAGCTTGGTTGGGGACGCCGCTTCAGGCTACACCTTC; cdr3_aa: CASSLVGDAASGYTF; cdr3_length: 15; j_call: TRBJ1-2; clone_size: .; d_call: .; v_call: TRBV5-1
cdr3_nt: TGTGCCGTTGGGGGGGGAGGTCTGCCAGATACGCAGTATTTT; cdr3_aa: CAVGGGGLPDTQYF; cdr3_length: 14; j_call: TRBJ2-3; clone_size: few; d_call: TRBD2; v_call: TRBV12-3/TRBV12-4
cdr3_nt: TGTGCCAGCAGCGTCGGGACAGCGTACGAGCAGTACTTC; cdr3_aa: CASSVGTAYEQYF; cdr3_length: 13; j_call: TRBJ2-7; clone_size: few; d_call: TRBD1; v_call: TRBV9
cdr3_nt: TGTGCCAGCAGTTTAGGTAGCAATCAGCCCCAGCATTTT; cdr3_aa: CASSLGSNQPQHF; cdr3_length: 13; j_call: TRBJ1-5; clone_size: many; d_call: .; v_call: TRBV27
cdr3_nt: TGCAGCGTTGCGGGACTAGCGGGACTAAACCTGGCAGAGACCCAGTACTTC; cdr3_aa: CSVAGLAGLNLAETQYF; cdr3_length: 17; j_call: TRBJ2-5; clone_size: many; d_call: TRBD2; v_call: TRBV29-1
cdr3_nt: TGTGCCAGCAGCGTGGGGGGGCTCAGCTCCTACGAGCAGTACTTC; cdr3_aa: CASSVGGLSSYEQYF; cdr3_length: 15; j_call: TRBJ2-7; clone_size: .; d_call: .; v_call: TRBV9
cdr3_nt: TGTGCCAGCAGTGCCGACAGCTCTGGAAACACCATATATTTT; cdr3_aa: CASSADSSGNTIYF; cdr3_length: 14; j_call: TRBJ1-3; clone_size: .; d_call: .; v_call: TRBV28
cdr3_nt: TGTGCCTGGAGTGTACTAGGCGATAGCAATCAGCCCCAGCATTTT; cdr3_aa: CAWSVLGDSNQPQHF; cdr3_length: 15; j_call: TRBJ1-5; clone_size: .; d_call: .; v_call: TRBV30
cdr3_nt: TGTGCCATCGGTGACGCAGGGTTGGGTAACGAGCAGTACTTC; cdr3_aa: CAIGDAGLGNEQYF; cdr3_length: 14; j_call: TRBJ2-7; clone_size: many; d_call: .; v_call: TRBV10-3
cdr3_nt: TGTGCCAGCAGGACTTTGGACGCCTCTATCTTCTATGGCTACACCTTC; cdr3_aa: CASRTLDASIFYGYTF; cdr3_length: 16; j_call: TRBJ1-2; clone_size: few; d_call: .; v_call: TRBV6-2/TRBV6-3
cdr3_nt: TGTGCCAGCAGTTTATGGGGGGAAGAGACCCAGTACTTC; cdr3_aa: CASSLWGEETQYF; cdr3_length: 13; j_call: TRBJ2-5; clone_size: few; d_call: .; v_call: TRBV28
cdr3_nt: TGTGCCAGCAGTTTTGAGGGGGACATTCAGTACTTC; cdr3_aa: CASSFEGDIQYF; cdr3_length: 12; j_call: TRBJ2-4; clone_size: few; d_call: .; v_call: TRBV6-2/TRBV6-3
cdr3_nt: TGTGCCAGCAGCAAAGAGGGCATAACCTACGAGCAGTACTTC; cdr3_aa: CASSKEGITYEQYF; cdr3_length: 14; j_call: TRBJ2-7; clone_size: .; d_call: .; v_call: TRBV6-2/TRBV6-3
cdr3_nt: TGTGCCAGTAGTTCGTATACCAGCAATCAGCCCCAGCATTTT; cdr3_aa: CASSSYTSNQPQHF; cdr3_length: 14; j_call: TRBJ1-5; clone_size: few; d_call: .; v_call: TRBV19
cdr3_nt: TGCAGTGCCAGGATACCACTTAGCGGGAGGGTTAGCACAGATACGCAGTATTTT; cdr3_aa: CSARIPLSGRVSTDTQYF; cdr3_length: 18; j_call: TRBJ2-3; clone_size: .; d_call: TRBD2; v_call: TRBV20-1
cdr3_nt: TGCGCCAGCAGCCAGGCGACTAGCGGGGTATCAGATACGCAGTATTTT; cdr3_aa: CASSQATSGVSDTQYF; cdr3_length: 16; j_call: TRBJ2-3; clone_size: few; d_call: TRBD2; v_call: TRBV4-1
cdr3_nt: TGCGCCAGCAGCCAAGAGGGGCGGCAGGCGGACGAGCAGTACTTC; cdr3_aa: CASSQEGRQADEQYF; cdr3_length: 15; j_call: TRBJ2-7; clone_size: .; d_call: .; v_call: TRBV4-3
cdr3_nt: TGTGCCAGCAGGCCGACAGGAATGAACACTGAAGCTTTCTTT; cdr3_aa: CASRPTGMNTEAFF; cdr3_length: 14; j_call: TRBJ1-1; clone_size: few; d_call: .; v_call: TRBV2
cdr3_nt: TGTGCCAGCAGTCCGTGGGACAGTAATCAGCCCCAGCATTTT; cdr3_aa: CASSPWDSNQPQHF; cdr3_length: 14; j_call: TRBJ1-5; clone_size: .; d_call: TRBD1; v_call: TRBV27
cdr3_nt: TGTGCCAGCAGCCAATCGCCAGCTAGCAATCAGCCCCAGCATTTT; cdr3_aa: CASSQSPASNQPQHF; cdr3_length: 15; j_call: TRBJ1-5; clone_size: .; d_call: .; v_call: TRBV3-1
cdr3_nt: TGTGCCAGCAGAGGGGGGGAAAAACTGTTTTTT; cdr3_aa: CASRGGEKLFF; cdr3_length: 11; j_call: TRBJ1-4; clone_size: many; d_call: .; v_call: TRBV6-5
cdr3_nt: TGTGCCAGCAGCCAAGGGTGGAATGAGCAGTTCTTC; cdr3_aa: CASSQGWNEQFF; cdr3_length: 12; j_call: TRBJ2-1; clone_size: many; d_call: .; v_call: TRBV14
cdr3_nt: TGTGCCAGCAGTTTAGGGTCTAGCGGGACCGCGTATGAGCAGTTCTTC; cdr3_aa: CASSLGSSGTAYEQFF; cdr3_length: 16; j_call: TRBJ2-1; clone_size: .; d_call: TRBD2; v_call: TRBV27
cdr3_nt: TGCAGTGCTAGAGACTATTTGCGGAGCTCCTACAATGAGCAGTTCTTC; cdr3_aa: CSARDYLRSSYNEQFF; cdr3_length: 16; j_call: TRBJ2-1; clone_size: .; d_call: .; v_call: TRBV20-1
cdr3_nt: TGTGCCAGCAGAATACGTTTAGACTACGAGCAGTACTTC; cdr3_aa: CASRIRLDYEQYF; cdr3_length: 13; j_call: TRBJ2-7; clone_size: .; d_call: .; v_call: TRBV28
cdr3_nt: TGTGCCAGCAGTTCAAAGGCCGGGGAGCTGTTTTTT; cdr3_aa: CASSSKAGELFF; cdr3_length: 12; j_call: TRBJ2-2; clone_size: .; d_call: .; v_call: TRBV28
cdr3_nt: TGTGCCAGCAGTTACGCGGATAGGGAGCAGTTCTTC; cdr3_aa: CASSYADREQFF; cdr3_length: 12; j_call: TRBJ2-1; clone_size: few; d_call: .; v_call: TRBV6-5
cdr3_nt: TGTGCCAGCAGTTTGGGGGACAGCCGGAACACTGAAGCTTTCTTT; cdr3_aa: CASSLGDSRNTEAFF; cdr3_length: 15; j_call: TRBJ1-1; clone_size: .; d_call: TRBD1; v_call: TRBV12-3/TRBV12-4
cdr3_nt: TGTGCCAGCAGCTCGACGCCGTACGAGCAGTACTTC; cdr3_aa: CASSSTPYEQYF; cdr3_length: 12; j_call: TRBJ2-7; clone_size: .; d_call: .; v_call: TRBV12-3/TRBV12-4
cdr3_nt: TGTGCCAGTAGTAGGGCGGCGGGACCCTACAATGAGCAGTTCTTC; cdr3_aa: CASSRAAGPYNEQFF; cdr3_length: 15; j_call: TRBJ2-1; clone_size: .; d_call: .; v_call: TRBV19
cdr3_nt: TGTGCCAGCACCACCACCCGGGACAGGGGGCAAGGAAATGAGCAGTTCTTC; cdr3_aa: CASTTTRDRGQGNEQFF; cdr3_length: 17; j_call: TRBJ2-1; clone_size: few; d_call: TRBD1; v_call: TRBV27
cdr3_nt: TGTGCCACCAGTGGAGTTGGAGACAATGAGCAGTTCTTC; cdr3_aa: CATSGVGDNEQFF; cdr3_length: 13; j_call: TRBJ2-1; clone_size: few; d_call: .; v_call: TRBV24-1
cdr3_nt: TGTGCCAGCAGCCGCCCTTATCAGGGGCAGGATGGCTACACCTTC; cdr3_aa: CASSRPYQGQDGYTF; cdr3_length: 15; j_call: TRBJ1-2; clone_size: few; d_call: .; v_call: TRBV7-9
cdr3_nt: TGTGCCAGTCACGACAGGGCAAATCAGCCCCAGCATTTT; cdr3_aa: CASHDRANQPQHF; cdr3_length: 13; j_call: TRBJ1-5; clone_size: few; d_call: TRBD1; v_call: TRBV19
cdr3_nt: TGTGCCAGCAGCCAAGTGACTAGCGGTCCCCGCACAGATACGCAGTATTTT; cdr3_aa: CASSQVTSGPRTDTQYF; cdr3_length: 17; j_call: TRBJ2-3; clone_size: few; d_call: TRBD2; v_call: TRBV3-1